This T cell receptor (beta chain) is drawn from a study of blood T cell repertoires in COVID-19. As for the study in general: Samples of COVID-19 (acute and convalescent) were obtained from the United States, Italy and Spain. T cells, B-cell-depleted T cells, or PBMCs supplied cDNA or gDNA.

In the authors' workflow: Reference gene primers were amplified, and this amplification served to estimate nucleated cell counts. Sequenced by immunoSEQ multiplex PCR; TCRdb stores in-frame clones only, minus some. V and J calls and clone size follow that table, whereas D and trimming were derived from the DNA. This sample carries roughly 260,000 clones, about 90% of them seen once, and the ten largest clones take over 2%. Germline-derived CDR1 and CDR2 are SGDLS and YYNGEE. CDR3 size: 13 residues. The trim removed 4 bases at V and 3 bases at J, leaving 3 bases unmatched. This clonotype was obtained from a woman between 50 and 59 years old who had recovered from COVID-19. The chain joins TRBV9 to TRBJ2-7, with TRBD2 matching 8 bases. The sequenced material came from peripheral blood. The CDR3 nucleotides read TGTGCCAGCAGCCCCGGGACTAGCTACGAGCAGTACTTC. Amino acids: CASSPGTSYEQYF.